This T cell receptor beta chain was sequenced during a study of T cell responses to AZD1222 COVID-19 vaccine. This clone was observed a few times. This CDR3 spans 16 amino acids. Libraries were prepared by immunoSEQ multiplex PCR; TCRdb keeps only in-frame clonotypes and omits some of them. The data contain about 75,000 clones, roughly 88% of them singletons. The sample was peripheral blood, taken 28 days after the second dose of the MenACWY control vaccine. The TCR originated in an adult who received the MenACWY meningococcal vaccine as a control. V gene TRBV7-5 combines with J gene TRBJ1-2; the DNA was not compared with TRBD1, the D call given in the table. TRBV7-5 is shown as a pseudogene. CDR3: CARSFVCGRPNYGYTF. The CDR3 DNA is TGTGCCAGAAGCTTTGTCTGTGGCAGGCCTAACTATGGCTACACCTTC.